This TCR beta chain is from a study of cytomegalovirus exposure and HLA in healthy donors. Study-wide background: The same platform used for the 650 to 700 first-cohort repertoires was also used for the roughly 120 validation repertoires, as a later analysis reported. Study-wide results and limits: Most TCR sequences were uncommon, yet certain public TCRs appeared in many donors.

Only in-frame clones appear in the TCRdb table, and some are missing; sequencing was by immunoSEQ multiplex PCR. The table includes more than 85,000 clones, 80% to 95% detected once. After removal of 5 bases from V and 2 bases from J, the junction contained 4 bases not matched to a gene. The germline V gene has CDR1 LNHDA and CDR2 SQIVND (reference sequence). This CDR3 region has 15 residues. About this clone: Its target is not known.

The source of this sequence is a woman aged 25 to 39 in good health and CMV-seropositive. Sequences were obtained from PBMCs. The chain uses TRBV19 and TRBJ2-2; 8 bases match TRBD2. The CDR3 DNA follows: TGTGCCAGTAGTGCTGGACTAGCAAACACCGGGGAGCTGTTTTTT. It codes for CASSAGLANTGELFF.